A selection of T cell receptor beta chains follows, all from one sample in a study of T cell responses to AZD1222 COVID-19 vaccine. The method was immunoSEQ multiplex PCR; TCRdb's version includes in-frame clones alone and lacks a portion of them. The data contain 100,000 to 150,000 clones, approximately 90% of them seen just once; the ten biggest clones take up under 1.5%. Sequences were derived from peripheral blood, sampled on day 0 of AZD1222 vaccination. Receptors were obtained from an adult in good health. Both conserved end residues are part of each CDR3. A D gene is named only where the DNA matches it firmly. For some rows the clone size is stated as once, few or many, or as a class when expanded; others skip it.

.	TRBV5-8	.	TRBJ1-6	TGTGCCAGCAGCTTTTCCCCCAGGAATTCACCCCTCCACTTT	CASSFSPRNSPLHF
.	TRBV18	.	TRBJ1-6	TGTGCCAGCTCACCGAGGGATAATTCACCCCTCCACTTT	CASSPRDNSPLHF
TRBD2	TRBV18	.	TRBJ2-7	TGTGCCAGCTCACCCTTTTCCGGGGGGGACGAGCAGTACTTC	CASSPFSGGDEQYF
.	TRBV19	.	TRBJ1-1	TGTGCCAGTAGTACCTCCGGACGTTTTGAAGCTTTCTTT	CASSTSGRFEAFF
.	TRBV2	.	TRBJ1-4	TGTGCCAGCAGTGGCGGGGAAAAACTGTTTTTT	CASSGGEKLFF
.	TRBV5-4	.	TRBJ1-6	TGTGCCAGCAGCCGTATCCAGGGGACCCTTGATTCACCCCTCCACTTT	CASSRIQGTLDSPLHF
.	TRBV7-2	.	TRBJ2-7	TGTGCCAGCAGCCGGGGTGGCTACGAGCAGTACTTC	CASSRGGYEQYF
TRBD1	TRBV25-1	once	TRBJ1-4	TGTGCCAGCAGTCCCGGGACAGGGGAAGGTGAAAAACTGTTTTTT	CASSPGTGEGEKLFF
.	TRBV7-9	.	TRBJ1-3	TGTGCCAGCAGCTTCTCCGGGACAATACGCTCTGGAAACACCATATATTTT	CASSFSGTIRSGNTIYF
.	TRBV2	few	TRBJ2-2	TGTGCCAGCAGTGTCGGGACGGCGAACACCGGGGAGCTGTTTTTT	CASSVGTANTGELFF
.	TRBV9	.	TRBJ1-1	TGTGCCAGCAGCCCCGGACTCGAAGTGAACACTGAAGCTTTCTTT	CASSPGLEVNTEAFF
.	TRBV6-1	.	TRBJ1-4	TGTGCCAGCAGTGACACAGTTCTTAATGAAAAACTGTTTTTT	CASSDTVLNEKLFF
.	TRBV19	few	TRBJ2-7	TGTGCCACCTCAGGAGGGAGCTCCTACGAGCAGTACTTC	CATSGGSSYEQYF
.	TRBV9	once	TRBJ2-5	TGTGCCAGCAGCGCAGGACACTTCGGGGAGACCCAGTACTTC	CASSAGHFGETQYF
TRBD1	TRBV19	.	TRBJ2-3	TGTGCCAGTAGTATCCACAGGGGATCAGCAGATACGCAGTATTTT	CASSIHRGSADTQYF
.	TRBV7-8	.	TRBJ2-3	TGTGCCAGCAGCCCTCGCGAGGGCCGCACAGATACGCAGTATTTT	CASSPREGRTDTQYF
TRBD1	TRBV5-6	.	TRBJ1-1	TGTGCCAGCAGCTCAGGGGGGAGAAACACTGAAGCTTTCTTT	CASSSGGRNTEAFF
TRBD1	TRBV5-1	.	TRBJ2-1	TGCGCCAGCAAAACAGGGGGTCAGTTCAATGAGCAGTTCTTC	CASKTGGQFNEQFF
.	TRBV5-1	.	TRBJ1-1	TGCGCCAGCAGCTTGGCCTTAGGTGGGGGCACTGAAGCTTTCTTT	CASSLALGGGTEAFF
.	TRBV5-5	.	TRBJ1-1	TGTGCCAGCAGCCCCTTGGAGAACACTGAAGCTTTCTTT	CASSPLENTEAFF
.	TRBV4-1	.	TRBJ2-1	TGCGCCAGCAGCCAAGAGGGGCCTGAGCAGTTCTTC	CASSQEGPEQFF
.	TRBV19	.	TRBJ1-1	TGTGCCAGTGCCCAGGGCGGGAACACTGAAGCTTTCTTT	CASAQGGNTEAFF
.	TRBV7-9	.	TRBJ2-2	TGTGCCAGCAGCCTCTATGGAGCCGGGGAGCTGTTTTTT	CASSLYGAGELFF
TRBD1	TRBV10-2	.	TRBJ1-6	TGCGCCAGCAAAATCGACAGGGGGGGTTCACCCCTCCACTTT	CASKIDRGGSPLHF
TRBD1	TRBV7-9	.	TRBJ2-1	TGTGCCAGCAGCCCTAGGACAGGGGTCAATGAGCAGTTCTTC	CASSPRTGVNEQFF
.	TRBV27	.	TRBJ2-3	TGTGCCAGCAGTCCCCAAGGCGGTACGCAGTATTTT	CASSPQGGTQYF
.	TRBV28	once	TRBJ1-4	TGTGCCAGCAGTTCAGTAACAGCAACTAATGAAAAACTGTTTTTT	CASSSVTATNEKLFF
.	TRBV28	.	TRBJ1-1	TGTGCCAGCAGTGCGGGACGGGGCACTGAAGCTTTCTTT	CASSAGRGTEAFF